These 15 T cell receptor beta chains were all obtained from the same sample, sequenced in a study of T cell responses to AZD1222 COVID-19 vaccine. Data came from immunoSEQ multiplex PCR; TCRdb stores just in-frame clones and leaves some out. The sample lists around 120,000 clones; around 89% were seen once. The sequencing here drew on peripheral blood, taken on day 0 of AZD1222 vaccination. All receptors come from an adult in good health.

This chain links TRBV5-1 with TRBJ1-3; D not certain. The CDR3 is made up of 13 amino acids. The V end was cut by 2 bases, the J end by 3 bases, with 6 bases between. CDR1 SGHRS and CDR2 YFSETQ come from the germline V gene. CDR3 amino acids: CASSLGFGNTIYF. The CDR3, as DNA: TGCGCCAGCAGCTTAGGGTTTGGAAACACCATATATTTT. Full variable domain (rest looked up from reference TRBV5-1 and TRBJ1-3): KAGVTQTPRYLIKTRGQQVTLSCSPISGHRSVSWYQQTPGQGLQFLFEYFSETQRNKGNFPGRFSGRQFSNSRSEMNVSTLELGDSALYLCASSLGFGNTIYFGEGSWLTVV.

This chain links TRBV2 with TRBJ1-1; a possible D gene is TRBD1 (5 bases). V lost 6 bases and J 2 bases, leaving 10 bases between the germline ends. CDR1 SNHLY and CDR2 FYNNEI come from the germline V gene. CDR3 length equals 13 residues. CDR3 bases: TGTGCCAGCAGCCGACAGAGTAACACTGAAGCTTTCTTT. It codes for CASSRQSNTEAFF. Drawing the rest from reference TRBV2 and TRBJ1-1, the complete variable domain is EPEVTQTPSHQVTQMGQEVILRCVPISNHLYFYWYRQILGQKVEFLVSFYNNEISEKSEIFDDQFSVERPDGSNFTLKIRSTKLEDSAMYFCASSRQSNTEAFFGQGTRLTVV.

CDR3: CASSQSGQGTETQYF. The DNA for the CDR3 is TGCGCCAGCAGTCAATCGGGACAGGGGACGGAGACCCAGTACTTC. This rearrangement joins TRBV23-1 to TRBJ2-5; 10 bases align to TRBD1. TRBV23-1 is filed as an ORF, its function uncertain. CDR3 size: 15 residues. With V trimmed by 0 bases and J by 5 bases, 3 bases remained unmatched.

The chain links TRBV7-2 to TRBJ2-1; 10 nucleotides agree with TRBD1. J was trimmed by 0 bases and V by 2 bases; bases with no gene match: 7. This CDR3 is built from 18 residues. CDR1 SGHTA and CDR2 FQGNSA come from the germline V gene. CDR3 sequence (DNA): TGTGCCAGCAGCTTACCCAGGACAGGGGGAAGCTCCTACAATGAGCAGTTCTTC. Translation: CASSLPRTGGSSYNEQFF.

The genes are TRBV5-1 and TRBJ1-1; tentatively, D is TRBD1 (6 bases). The V gene's germline CDR1 is SGHRS and CDR2 YFSETQ. The CDR3 is 14 residues long. V was trimmed by 4 bases and J by 1 base, leaving 11 bases between them. The CDR3 DNA reads as TGCGCCAGCAGCACCGGACAGACGAACACTGAAGCTTTCTTT. Amino acids: CASSTGQTNTEAFF.

This rearrangement joins TRBV6-5 to TRBJ1-2; no clear D gene. V lost 6 bases and J lost 7, with 15 bases in between. The CDR3 sequence is 13 residues long. Germline V lookup: CDR1 MNHEY, CDR2 SVGAGI. CDR3 bases: TGTGCCAGCAGGGACGGATCATACGTTGGCTACACCTTC. Its protein product is CASRDGSYVGYTF.

About this clone itself: At one end the junction does not follow the germline gene, possibly because of a read error. Distinct nucleotide sequences in the sample also encode this CDR3. The gene calls are TRBV7-7 and TRBJ1-1, with D unclear. CDR1 and CDR2 (germline): SSHAT, FNYEAQ (reference sequence). The CDR3 contains 13 residues. The CDR3 region is CASSLDENTEAFF. In DNA, the CDR3 is TGTGCTAGCAGCTTAGATGAGAACACTGAAGCTTTCTTT.

The CDR3 reads CASSPLGAGGAVAQYF. DNA for the CDR3: TGTGCCAGCAGCCCCTTGGGAGCGGGGGGGGCGGTGGCCCAGTACTTC. The chain combines TRBV3-1 (or the pseudogene TRBV3-2) with TRBJ2-5, with TRBD2 identical over 10 bases. The length of the CDR3 is 16 residues. In germline, CDR1 is LGHDT, CDR2 YNNKEL (reference sequence). The ends lost 4 bases at V and 9 bases at J; junction bases unmatched: 14.

The chain recombines TRBV9 with TRBJ1-1; no clear D. Germline CDR1 SGDLS, CDR2 YYNGEE. V was shortened by 0 bases and J by 1 base, with 7 bases between the two germline ends. This CDR3 is 14 amino acids long. The CDR3 region is CASSVVPENTEAFF. CDR3 sequence (DNA): TGTGCCAGCAGCGTAGTTCCAGAGAACACTGAAGCTTTCTTT.

This chain uses TRBV7-9 with TRBJ1-4; D unresolved. Trimming stripped 0 bases from V and 0 bases from J, with 11 bases between. Germline values: CDR1 SEHNR, CDR2 FQNEAQ (reference sequence). This CDR3 region has 17 residues. The CDR3 sequence: CASSLARSLATNEKLFF. CDR3 nucleotides: TGTGCCAGCAGCTTAGCGAGGTCACTTGCAACTAATGAAAAACTGTTTTTT.

V and J are TRBV18 and TRBJ2-3; D call uncertain. The CDR3 extends over 12 amino acids. The germline V gene has CDR1 KGHSH and CDR2 LQKENI. With 2 bases removed from V and 2 bases from J, the gap between germline ends came to 2 bases. CDR3 nucleotide sequence: TGTGCCAGCTCACCAGACACAGATACGCAGTATTTT. The encoded protein is CASSPDTDTQYF.

The chain joins TRBV12-3 or TRBV12-4 to TRBJ2-5; a weak D match, TRBD1 (6 bases). This CDR3 contains 13 residues. The ends were cut back, 7 bases at V and 4 bases at J, with 13 bases in the middle. CDR3: CASNPSGVETQYF. In nucleotides, the CDR3 is TGTGCCAGCAATCCATCAGGGGTAGAGACCCAGTACTTC.

CDR3 bases: TGTGCCAGCAGCCGACAGGGGTTCACTGAAGCTTTCTTT. Amino acid sequence: CASSRQGFTEAFF. The chain employs TRBV12-3 or TRBV12-4 and TRBJ1-1; 8 positions match TRBD1. CDR3 size: 13 residues. The V segment lost 6 bases and the J segment 4 bases; nucleotides outside the gene matches: 4.

This chain connects TRBV7-3 to TRBJ2-2; TRBD1 is a possible D gene (6 bases). V gave up 5 bases and J gave up 3 bases, with 10 bases separating them. CDR3 length: 14 amino acids. Germline loops: CDR1 SGHTA, CDR2 FQGTGA. The CDR3 DNA is TGTGCCAGCAGCCCCGGGACACACACCGGGGAGCTGTTTTTT. Protein sequence: CASSPGTHTGELFF.

This clone appeared once. The chain combines TRBV15 with TRBJ2-7, with D hard to call. Trimming cost V 1 base and J 0 bases, with 19 bases left between them. This CDR3 has 18 amino acids. CDR1 is LNHNV and CDR2 is YYDKDF in the germline V gene (reference sequence). The CDR3 DNA follows: TGTGCCACCAGCAGAGGAGCCTTTTCGATGCGGTACTCCTACGAGCAGTACTTC. As protein: CATSRGAFSMRYSYEQYF.